The next 3 T cell receptor beta chains were all read from a single sample in a study of T cell responses to AZD1222 COVID-19 vaccine. Profiled with immunoSEQ multiplex PCR; TCRdb holds only in-frame clones, not every one. The table has some 70,000 clones, under 90% seen once; the top ten hold over 12%. Sequencing used peripheral blood, obtained 28 days after the second AZD1222 dose. These TCRs come from an adult who received the AZD1222 COVID-19 vaccine.

The chain has TRBV19 and TRBJ2-5, with D perhaps matching TRBD1 (6 bases). CDR3 size: 14 residues. Trimming pared 6 bases from V and 2 bases from J, leaving 13 bases between. The germline V gene has CDR1 LNHDA and CDR2 SQIVND (reference sequence). The CDR3 DNA reads as TGTGCCAGTAGACCCACAGGGATTCAAGAGACCCAGTACTTC. This translates into CASRPTGIQETQYF.

The V gene is TRBV2, the J gene TRBJ1-4; 9 nucleotides line up with TRBD1. CDR1 and CDR2 (germline): SNHLY, FYNNEI. The trim removed 6 bases at V and 7 bases at J, leaving 6 bases unmatched. The CDR3 has 14 amino acids. Here the CDR3 DNA reads TGTGCCAGCAGCACAGGGGGCGGGGGTGAAAAACTGTTTTTT. Residues: CASSTGGGGEKLFF. The whole variable domain, filled in from reference TRBV2 and TRBJ1-4, reads EPEVTQTPSHQVTQMGQEVILRCVPISNHLYFYWYRQILGQKVEFLVSFYNNEISEKSEIFDDQFSVERPDGSNFTLKIRSTKLEDSAMYFCASSTGGGGEKLFFGSGTQLSVL.

The V and J genes are TRBV4-1 and TRBJ1-5; D remains unclear. From germline, CDR1 is MGHRA and CDR2 YSYEKL. Deletions cut 4 bases from V and 2 bases from J, with 15 bases between. The CDR3 loop spans 16 amino acids. The CDR3 protein is CASSPAAGIGNQPQHF. The DNA for the CDR3 is TGCGCCAGCAGCCCTGCGGCGGGGATTGGCAATCAGCCCCAGCATTTT.